There are a few counts of the clone carrying this TCR beta chain. Its antigen remains unknown. Unique molecular identifiers were carried by the TCR beta cDNA libraries. TCRdb recomputed calls from the PCR reads with MiXCR, one row per CDR3 protein. The sample shows 750,000 to 950,000 distinct CDR3 sequences, 53% of them seen only once. This CDR3 has 16 amino acids. V was pared by 2 bases and J by 0 bases, with 15 bases between. Germline V gene data show CDR1 as DFQATT and CDR2 as SNEGSKA (reference sequence). These data belong to a study of post-analysis software for immune sequencing data. Study-wide points: Clustering by F measure revealed strong co-clustering among samples prepared together in one batch. Relative to controls, patients had a few TRBV segments at higher frequency, with TRBV5-6, TRBV5-1 and TRBV20-1 among these.

The receptor was derived from a girl under 18 with multiple sclerosis. The source material was blood. The chain couples TRBV20-1 to TRBJ2-3, with a tentative D call TRBD1 (6 bases). CDR3 bases: TGCAGTGCTAGACTGACTATTGGGACAAGCACAGATACGCAGTATTTT. Translation gives CSARLTIGTSTDTQYF.